This TCR beta chain appears in the sequencing data of a study of PD-1 blockade in classical Hodgkin lymphoma. At the level of the study: Patients were treated with nivolumab at 3 mg/kg, and this was given intravenously every 2 weeks.

Points from the study as a whole: Baseline TCR diversity was reportedly lower in newly diagnosed patients than healthy donors. Patients excluded were those beginning nivolumab under 1 year after ASCT. Whereas CD4+ TCR diversity had risen significantly by C4D1, CD8+ TCR diversity had not.

CDR1 and CDR2 (germline): MNHNY, SVGAGI (reference sequence). This CDR3 is 16 amino acids long. Time point in this sample: cycle 4 day 1 (C4D1), after less than 7 weeks of nivolumab. Every one of the patients relapsed after autologous stem cell transplantation (brentuximab vedotin exposure was variable). Method: immunoSEQ multiplex PCR; TCRdb's copy keeps in-frame clones and lacks some. The data contain 27,000 or so clones, approximately 68% of them seen just once; the ten biggest clones take up approximately 4%. This clone was observed a single time. The target antigen is unknown. One end of the junction varies from germline; a read error may be responsible.

The source of this sequence is a human donor with classical Hodgkin lymphoma. Sequenced material: peripheral blood mononuclear cells (PBMCs), taken before the fourth cycle of nivolumab. The rearrangement joins TRBV6-6 to TRBJ2-7; a possible D gene is TRBD1 (6 bases). CDR3 nucleotide sequence: TGTGCCAGCAGTGACTCTGAGACAGGCTTCTCCTACGAGCAGTACTTC. Its protein product is CASSDSETGFSYEQYF.